The rows below give T cell receptor beta chains drawn from one sample of a study of identical twins. MiXCR, applied by TCRdb to the 5' RACE reads, yields one record per CDR3 protein. The data contain 1.5 million or so distinct CDR3 sequences, more than 30% of them seen just once; the ten biggest clones take up roughly 0.3%. Specimen: cord blood. The origin of the receptors is a newborn girl in good health. Both conserved end residues are part of each CDR3. The order of the fields is D gene, V gene, J gene, clone size, CDR3 protein, CDR3 DNA. A D gene is named only where the DNA matches it firmly. The size of a clone is reported for some rows only, either as once, few or many, or as a class for expanded clones.

TRBD2	TRBV2	TRBJ2-5	few	CASRTGLAQETQYF	TGTGCCAGCAGGACGGGACTAGCTCAAGAGACCCAGTACTTC
.	TRBV11-2	TRBJ1-1	few	CASSLRLGRDTEAFF	TGTGCCAGCAGCTTAAGATTGGGTCGGGACACTGAAGCTTTCTTT
.	TRBV14	TRBJ1-6	.	CASSQVHNSPLHF	TGTGCCAGCAGCCAAGTTCATAATTCACCCCTCCACTTT
TRBD2	TRBV20-1	TRBJ2-1	few	CSAPLAGGPYNEQFF	TGCAGTGCTCCCCTCGCGGGAGGGCCCTACAATGAGCAGTTCTTC
.	TRBV20-1	TRBJ2-3	few	CSARGNERTDTQYF	TGCAGTGCTAGAGGTAACGAGCGCACAGATACGCAGTATTTT
.	TRBV5-1	TRBJ1-2	.	CASSLGQNYGNTF	TGCGCCAGCAGCCTAGGACAGAACTATGGCAACACCTTC
.	TRBV29-1	TRBJ2-1	.	CSVEFRSGYEQFF	TGCAGCGTTGAATTCAGGTCCGGATACGAGCAGTTCTTC
TRBD2	TRBV7-9	TRBJ2-5	.	CASSISGGANEQYF	TGTGCCAGCAGCATTAGCGGGGGGGCCAATGAGCAGTACTTC
.	TRBV12-3/TRBV12-4	TRBJ1-1	.	CASSLFRLEAFF	TGTGCCAGCAGTTTGTTCAGGCTTGAAGCTTTCTTT
TRBD1	TRBV20-1	TRBJ2-5	.	CSATHRGKETQYF	TGCAGTGCTACCCACAGGGGTAAAGAGACCCAGTACTTC
.	TRBV12-3/TRBV12-4	TRBJ1-1	.	CASSPRGNAEAFF	TGTGCCAGCAGTCCGAGGGGTAACGCTGAAGCTTTCTTT
.	TRBV5-6	TRBJ1-5	.	CASSRGNNQPQHF	TGTGCCAGCAGTCGCGGAAACAATCAGCCCCAGCATTTT
TRBD2	TRBV20-1	TRBJ2-3	.	CSALLAGGPRTQYF	TGCAGTGCCCTGCTAGCGGGAGGGCCAAGGACGCAGTATTTT
TRBD2	TRBV4-2	TRBJ2-1	.	CASSQETGTSLYNEQFF	TGTGCCAGCAGCCAAGAGACCGGGACTAGCCTCTACAATGAGCAGTTCTTC
.	TRBV11-2	TRBJ2-3	.	CASIQRWEDTQYF	TGTGCCAGCATCCAGAGGTGGGAGGATACGCAGTATTTT
TRBD1	TRBV28	TRBJ2-7	.	CASSWTGIEQYF	TGTGCCAGCAGTTGGACAGGGATCGAGCAGTACTTC
TRBD1	TRBV3-1	TRBJ1-5	few	CASSQSGTGVNNQPQHF	TGTGCCAGCAGCCAATCCGGGACAGGGGTGAACAATCAGCCCCAGCATTTT
TRBD1	TRBV6-1	TRBJ1-4	.	CASGPDRGIGKLFF	TGTGCCAGCGGTCCGGACAGGGGGATAGGAAAACTGTTTTTT
.	TRBV20-1	TRBJ2-1	.	CSAHYNEQFF	TGCAGTGCTCACTACAATGAGCAGTTCTTC
TRBD1	TRBV2	TRBJ1-2	few	CASSIQGRDGYTF	TGTGCCAGCAGTATACAGGGGCGGGATGGCTACACCTTC
.	TRBV5-6	TRBJ2-3	few	CASSLDGRLTDTQYF	TGTGCCAGCAGCTTGGACGGCAGGCTCACAGATACGCAGTATTTT
.	TRBV2	TRBJ2-7	few	CASDRNSYEQYF	TGTGCCAGCGACAGAAACTCCTACGAGCAGTACTTC
.	TRBV5-1	TRBJ1-6	.	CASSFAVGGHNSPLHF	TGCGCCAGCAGCTTTGCGGTCGGGGGGCATAATTCACCCCTCCACTTT
.	TRBV6-5	TRBJ1-2	.	CASSALSWGYTF	TGTGCCAGCAGTGCCCTCTCTTGGGGCTACACCTTC
.	TRBV11-2	TRBJ2-7	few	CASTDYPYEQYF	TGTGCCAGCACCGACTACCCATACGAGCAGTACTTC
TRBD1	TRBV23-1	TRBJ1-5	few	CASSESPGQGVASNQPQHF	TGCGCCAGCAGTGAATCCCCGGGACAGGGGGTAGCCAGCAATCAGCCCCAGCATTTT
.	TRBV27	TRBJ2-1	once	CASSALMNNEQFF	TGTGCCAGCAGTGCGCTAATGAACAATGAGCAGTTCTTC
TRBD2	TRBV7-2	TRBJ2-3	few	CASSSQRGSTDTQYF	TGTGCCAGCAGCTCCCAGCGGGGGAGCACAGATACGCAGTATTTT
.	TRBV6-5	TRBJ2-7	many	CASSSIAVQYEQYF	TGTGCCAGCAGTTCTATAGCGGTTCAGTACGAGCAGTACTTC
TRBD1	TRBV7-2	TRBJ2-7	many	CASSFRDRYEQYF	TGTGCCAGCAGTTTCAGGGACAGATACGAGCAGTACTTC
TRBD2	TRBV7-2	TRBJ2-5	few	CASSLVAQLLAGGETQYF	TGTGCCAGCAGCTTAGTAGCCCAATTACTAGCGGGAGGGGAGACCCAGTACTTC
TRBD1	TRBV10-1	TRBJ1-2	many	CASRSNLGTGLGYGYTF	TGCGCCAGCAGGTCCAACCTAGGGACAGGGCTGGGCTATGGCTACACCTTC
.	TRBV6-1	TRBJ2-1	few	CASSESGLINEQFF	TGTGCCAGCAGTGAATCCGGACTTATCAATGAGCAGTTCTTC
TRBD1	TRBV12-3/TRBV12-4	TRBJ1-2	many	CASTNPRQGNYGYTF	TGTGCCAGCACCAATCCGAGACAGGGGAACTATGGCTACACCTTC
TRBD2	TRBV6-2/TRBV6-3	TRBJ2-2	few	CANRKKTSGSTGELFF	TGTGCCAACCGAAAGAAAACTAGCGGGAGCACCGGGGAGCTGTTTTTT
.	TRBV27	TRBJ2-7	.	CASAILGSSYEQYF	TGTGCCAGCGCCATACTAGGGAGCTCCTACGAGCAGTACTTC
TRBD1	TRBV28	TRBJ2-5	few	CASNGAAGGVETQYF	TGTGCCAGCAACGGGGCGGCAGGGGGCGTGGAGACCCAGTACTTC
TRBD1	TRBV20-1	TRBJ2-5	few	CSATPDREETQYF	TGCAGTGCTACACCGGACAGGGAGGAGACCCAGTACTTC
TRBD2	TRBV20-1	TRBJ2-5	few	CSAKLAGAFQETQYF	TGCAGTGCTAAACTAGCGGGGGCCTTCCAAGAGACCCAGTACTTC
.	TRBV20-1	TRBJ1-4	.	CSARKGRFNEKLFF	TGCAGTGCTAGAAAGGGGCGATTTAATGAAAAACTGTTTTTT
.	TRBV2	TRBJ2-1	.	CASSGEVSYNEQFF	TGTGCCAGCAGTGGAGAGGTCTCCTACAATGAGCAGTTCTTC
.	TRBV12-3/TRBV12-4	TRBJ2-3	.	CASNQGPRSTDTQYF	TGTGCCAGCAACCAGGGCCCTCGTAGCACAGATACGCAGTATTTT
.	TRBV2	TRBJ2-5	few	CASSSLLENEQYF	TGTGCCAGCAGCTCCCTCCTCGAGAATGAGCAGTACTTC
TRBD2	TRBV9	TRBJ2-1	.	CASSVGDYTSEQFF	TGTGCCAGCAGCGTAGGGGACTACACCTCCGAGCAGTTCTTC
.	TRBV6-1	TRBJ2-3	few	CASRLTDAASTDTQYF	TGTGCCAGCAGACTGACGGACGCGGCTAGCACAGATACGCAGTATTTT
.	TRBV29-1	TRBJ1-1	.	CSVEGTWVTEAFF	TGCAGCGTTGAAGGGACATGGGTCACTGAAGCTTTCTTT
TRBD1	TRBV12-3/TRBV12-4	TRBJ2-7	few	CASSGWDSYEQYF	TGTGCCAGCAGTGGGTGGGACAGCTACGAGCAGTACTTC
TRBD2	TRBV5-1	TRBJ2-3	few	CASSSGLAGYTQYF	TGCGCCAGCAGCTCCGGACTAGCGGGATATACGCAGTATTTT
TRBD1	TRBV5-4	TRBJ1-4	.	CASSLTTGVVEKLFF	TGTGCCAGCAGCTTAACCACAGGGGTAGTTGAAAAACTGTTTTTT